This TCR beta chain comes out of a study of yellow fever vaccine responses in identical twins. CDR3 size: 14 residues. The germline V gene has CDR1 SQVTM and CDR2 ANQGSEA. After removal of 6 bases from V and 0 bases from J, the junction contained 5 bases not matched to a gene. TCRdb re-called the RT-PCR reads through MiXCR, storing one row per CDR3 protein. The sample holds 2,500 to 4,000 distinct CDR3 sequences, approximately 82% seen once. The J gene is TRBJ2-7, the V gene TRBV29-1, with 10 bases aligning to TRBD2. This TCR came from a young woman who received the yellow fever vaccine. The specimen was T cells from blood (PBMCs), unsorted or a sorted subset (not recorded which), collected before or after yellow fever vaccination (not recorded which). CDR3 nucleotide sequence: TGCAGCGTACGGACTAGCGGAAGCTCCTACGAGCAGTACTTC. It is translated as CSVRTSGSSYEQYF.